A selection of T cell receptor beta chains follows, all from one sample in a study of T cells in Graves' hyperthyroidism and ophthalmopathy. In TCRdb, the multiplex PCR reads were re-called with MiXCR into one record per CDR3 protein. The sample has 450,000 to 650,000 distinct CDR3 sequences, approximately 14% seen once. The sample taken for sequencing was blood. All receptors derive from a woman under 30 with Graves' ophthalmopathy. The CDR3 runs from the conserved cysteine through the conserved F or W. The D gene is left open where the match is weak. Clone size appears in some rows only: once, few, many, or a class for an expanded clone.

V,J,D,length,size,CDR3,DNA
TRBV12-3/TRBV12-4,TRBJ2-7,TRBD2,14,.,CASSVSGRTYEQYF,TGTGCCAGCAGCGTTAGCGGGCGCACCTACGAGCAGTACTTC
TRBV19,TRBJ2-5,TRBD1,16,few,CASSTSPTGGGETQYF,TGTGCCAGTAGTACCTCCCCCACAGGGGGCGGCGAGACCCAGTACTTC
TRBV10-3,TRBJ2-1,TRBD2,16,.,CAISDYTGTSGSEQFF,TGTGCCATCAGTGATTATACAGGGACTAGCGGGAGTGAGCAGTTCTTC
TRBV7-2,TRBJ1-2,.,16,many,CASSYYVGQQNYGYTF,TGTGCCAGCAGCTATTACGTAGGACAACAGAACTATGGCTACACCTTC
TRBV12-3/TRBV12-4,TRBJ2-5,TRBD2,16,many,CASTEGLAGGGETQYF,TGTGCCAGCACTGAAGGACTAGCGGGAGGTGGAGAGACCCAGTACTTC
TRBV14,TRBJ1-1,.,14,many,CASSPRGSNTEAFF,TGTGCCAGCAGCCCAAGGGGGTCGAACACTGAAGCTTTCTTT
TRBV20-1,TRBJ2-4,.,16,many,CSARDLGVDAKNIQYF,TGCAGTGCTAGGGATTTAGGGGTAGATGCCAAAAACATTCAGTACTTC
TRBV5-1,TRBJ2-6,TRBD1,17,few,CASSFRDSFSGANVLTF,TGCGCCAGCAGCTTTAGGGACAGCTTCTCTGGGGCCAACGTCCTGACTTTC
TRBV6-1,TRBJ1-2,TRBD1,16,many,CASRPGTGHYNYGYTF,TGTGCCAGCAGGCCCGGGACAGGGCACTATAACTATGGCTACACCTTC
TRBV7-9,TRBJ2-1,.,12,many,CASSLVPYEQFF,TGTGCCAGCAGCTTAGTTCCGTATGAGCAGTTCTTC
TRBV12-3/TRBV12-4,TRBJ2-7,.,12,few,CASGLGARGQYF,TGTGCCTCGGGTCTGGGGGCGCGTGGGCAGTACTTC
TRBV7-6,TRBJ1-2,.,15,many,CASSLEIGSNYGYTF,TGTGCCAGCAGCTTAGAGATCGGCAGTAACTATGGCTACACCTTC
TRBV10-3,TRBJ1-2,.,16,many,CAIRSIQESVNYGYTF,TGTGCCATCAGATCAATACAGGAGTCGGTTAACTATGGCTACACCTTC
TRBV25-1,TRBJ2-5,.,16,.,CASSEEGARWKETQYF,TGTGCCAGCAGTGAGGAGGGGGCGCGATGGAAGGAGACCCAGTACTTC
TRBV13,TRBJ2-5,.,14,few,CASSLGRGLETQYF,TGTGCCAGCAGCTTAGGGCGGGGGCTGGAGACCCAGTACTTC
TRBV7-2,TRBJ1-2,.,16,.,CASSFFVPRATDGYTF,TGTGCCAGCAGCTTTTTCGTCCCCAGGGCGACAGATGGCTACACCTTC
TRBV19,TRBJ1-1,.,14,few,CASSILPGRSEAFF,TGTGCCAGTAGTATCCTTCCAGGGAGGAGTGAAGCTTTCTTT
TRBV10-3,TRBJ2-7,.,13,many,CAIRDMVPYEQYF,TGTGCCATCCGGGACATGGTCCCCTACGAGCAGTACTTC
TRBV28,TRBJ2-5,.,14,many,CASSLGQGPRVEYF,TGTGCCAGCAGCCTGGGGCAGGGACCAAGGGTTGAGTACTTC
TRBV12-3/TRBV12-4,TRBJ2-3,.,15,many,CASSFRVSSTDTQYF,TGTGCCAGCAGTTTCCGCGTCAGTAGCACAGATACGCAGTATTTT
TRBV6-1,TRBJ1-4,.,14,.,CASSEVGSREKLFF,TGTGCCAGCAGTGAGGTCGGCTCCCGAGAAAAACTGTTTTTT
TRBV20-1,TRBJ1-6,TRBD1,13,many,CSARTGVNSPLHF,TGCAGTGCTAGGACAGGGGTTAATTCACCCCTCCACTTT
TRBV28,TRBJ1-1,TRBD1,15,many,CASSLARGESTEAFF,TGTGCCAGCAGTTTAGCCAGGGGGGAAAGCACTGAAGCTTTCTTT
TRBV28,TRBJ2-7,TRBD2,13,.,CASKGTSGYEQYF,TGTGCCAGCAAAGGGACTAGCGGCTACGAGCAGTACTTC
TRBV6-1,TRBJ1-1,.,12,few,CASRGLATEAFF,TGTGCCAGCAGGGGCTTGGCAACTGAAGCTTTCTTT
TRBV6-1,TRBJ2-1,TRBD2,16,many,CASRSGGLRSYNEQFF,TGTGCCAGCAGGTCGGGAGGGCTACGCTCCTACAATGAGCAGTTCTTC
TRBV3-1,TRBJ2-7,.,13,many,CASSQDLNHEQYF,TGTGCCAGCAGCCAAGACCTTAATCACGAGCAGTACTTC
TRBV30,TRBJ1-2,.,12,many,CAWSKGFYGYTF,TGTGCCTGGAGTAAAGGGTTCTATGGCTACACCTTC
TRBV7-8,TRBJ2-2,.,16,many,CASSLLWAANTGELFF,TGTGCCAGCAGCTTGCTATGGGCGGCGAACACCGGGGAGCTGTTTTTT
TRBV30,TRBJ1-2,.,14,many,CAWSRWEINYGYTF,TGTGCCTGGTCCCGTTGGGAGATTAACTATGGCTACACCTTC
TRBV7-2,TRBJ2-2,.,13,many,CASSPLGPGELFF,TGTGCCAGCAGCCCATTAGGTCCCGGGGAGCTGTTTTTT
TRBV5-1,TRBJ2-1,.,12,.,CASKQNQDEQFF,TGCGCCAGCAAACAAAATCAGGATGAGCAGTTCTTC
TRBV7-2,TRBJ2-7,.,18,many,CASSLARGLRYRSYEQYF,TGTGCCAGCAGCTTAGCAAGGGGACTCAGATACAGAAGCTACGAGCAGTACTTC
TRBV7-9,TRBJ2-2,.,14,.,CASSLIQGGGELFF,TGTGCCAGCAGCTTAATCCAGGGTGGCGGGGAGCTGTTTTTT
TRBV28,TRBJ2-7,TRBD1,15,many,CASSPPGQGGDEQYF,TGTGCCAGCAGTCCCCCGGGACAGGGTGGCGACGAGCAGTACTTC
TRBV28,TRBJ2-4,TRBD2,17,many,CASSFLLAGVAKNIQYF,TGTGCCAGCAGTTTTCTACTAGCGGGGGTAGCCAAAAACATTCAGTACTTC
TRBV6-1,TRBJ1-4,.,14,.,CASSRRTNREKLFF,TGTGCCAGCAGTCGTCGGACGAACAGAGAAAAACTGTTTTTT
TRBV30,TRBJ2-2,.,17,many,CAWSVRAGRSNTGELFF,TGTGCCTGGAGTGTACGGGCGGGCAGGTCGAACACCGGGGAGCTGTTTTTT
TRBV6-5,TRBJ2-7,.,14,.,CASSYGGGAYEQYF,TGTGCCAGCAGTTACGGAGGCGGGGCCTACGAGCAGTACTTC
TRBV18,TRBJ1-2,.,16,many,CASSPPGAGFGYGYTF,TGTGCCAGCTCACCACCGGGCGCAGGGTTCGGCTATGGCTACACCTTC
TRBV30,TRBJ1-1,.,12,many,CAWDLSATEAFF,TGTGCCTGGGACCTATCCGCGACTGAAGCTTTCTTT
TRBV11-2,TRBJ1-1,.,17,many,CASSSSGPPRSRTEAFF,TGTGCCAGCAGCTCGTCCGGACCCCCTCGTAGTCGCACTGAAGCTTTCTTT
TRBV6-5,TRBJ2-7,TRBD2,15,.,CASSHEAGGGSKQYF,TGTGCCAGCAGTCACGAAGCGGGAGGGGGGTCGAAGCAGTACTTC
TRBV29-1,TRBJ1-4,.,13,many,CSVESGGYEKLFF,TGCAGCGTTGAATCTGGGGGGTATGAAAAACTGTTTTTT
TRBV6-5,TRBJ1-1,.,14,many,CASSLSGSRTEAFF,TGTGCCAGCAGTTTGAGTGGGTCGCGAACTGAAGCTTTCTTT